This T cell receptor beta chain was profiled in a study of radiotherapy plus CTLA-4 blockade in lung cancer (dated 2018 in TCRdb). Background for the entire study: Objective responses occurred in 18% of enrolled patients, and roughly 30% achieved disease control.

Focal radiation therapy combined with CTLA-4 blockade (ipilimumab) was tested in patients with chemo-refractory metastatic non-small-cell lung cancer. V is pared back by 1 base and J by 6 bases, with 16 bases lying between the germline termini. CDR1 SEHNR and CDR2 FQNEAQ are derived from the germline V gene (reference sequence). Including the terminal cysteine and phenylalanine, the CDR3 comprises 15 residues. The read is trimmed to its CDR3 DNA, 45 bases read in frame from base 1. The library was obtained by the immunoSEQ multiplex PCR assay. TCRdb obtained this table from immuneACCESS and retained in-frame rearrangements with V and J assigned. These tables miss some clones; where compared with another copy, unresolved V genes account for less than half of the shortfall, and the remainder is unexplained. This sample lists just over 35,000 clones; approximately 89% were detected once. The ten top clones hold 5.5% to 7.5% of the sample.

Broad study findings and their caveats: After treatment with radiotherapy and ipilimumab, TCR clones that originated in tumors expanded in peripheral blood. Increased serum interferon-beta after radiation, together with early dynamic changes in blood T cell clones, were reported to be the strongest predictors of response.

On this clone: Its antigen is currently not known. The record has no base qualities; no much larger clone is one base away.

Source: peripheral blood, taken from a patient treated with radiotherapy plus ipilimumab. The sequence came from a human donor with non-small cell lung cancer who had stable disease on radiotherapy plus ipilimumab. Here the chain combines TRBV7-9 and TRBJ2-7; possibly the D gene is TRBD1, per 6 matching bases. The nucleotide sequence is given as TGTGCCAGCAGCTTAGGGGGGCGGCCCCGGGGCGAGCAGTACTTC. The encoded protein is CASSLGGRPRGEQYF.